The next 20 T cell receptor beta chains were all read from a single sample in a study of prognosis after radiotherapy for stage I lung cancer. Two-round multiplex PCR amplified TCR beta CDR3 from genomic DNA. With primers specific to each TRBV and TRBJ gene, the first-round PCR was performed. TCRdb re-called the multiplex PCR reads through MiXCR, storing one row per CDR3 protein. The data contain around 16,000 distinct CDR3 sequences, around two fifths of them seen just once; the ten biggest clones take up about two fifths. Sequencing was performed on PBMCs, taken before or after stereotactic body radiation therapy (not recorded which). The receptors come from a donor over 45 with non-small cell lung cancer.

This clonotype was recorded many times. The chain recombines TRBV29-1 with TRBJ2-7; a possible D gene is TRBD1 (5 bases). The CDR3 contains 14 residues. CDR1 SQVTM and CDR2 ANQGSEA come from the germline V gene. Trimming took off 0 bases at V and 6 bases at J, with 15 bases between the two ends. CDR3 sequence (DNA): TGCAGCGTTGAAGATCCTGTACAGGCACCCGAGCAGTACTTC. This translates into CSVEDPVQAPEQYF.

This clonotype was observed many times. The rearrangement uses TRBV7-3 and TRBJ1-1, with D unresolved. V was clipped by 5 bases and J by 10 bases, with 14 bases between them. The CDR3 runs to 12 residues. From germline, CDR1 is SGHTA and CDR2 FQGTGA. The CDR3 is CASSLGGRRAFF. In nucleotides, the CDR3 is TGTGCCAGCAGCCTAGGAGGGCGTAGAGCTTTCTTT.

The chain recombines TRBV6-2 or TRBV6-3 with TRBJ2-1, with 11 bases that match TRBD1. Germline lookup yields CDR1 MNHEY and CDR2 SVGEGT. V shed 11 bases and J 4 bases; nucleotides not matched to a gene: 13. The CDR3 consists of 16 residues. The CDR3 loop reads CACALEGTGGYNEQFF. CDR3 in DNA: TGTGCCTGCGCTTTGGAAGGGACAGGGGGATACAATGAGCAGTTCTTC.

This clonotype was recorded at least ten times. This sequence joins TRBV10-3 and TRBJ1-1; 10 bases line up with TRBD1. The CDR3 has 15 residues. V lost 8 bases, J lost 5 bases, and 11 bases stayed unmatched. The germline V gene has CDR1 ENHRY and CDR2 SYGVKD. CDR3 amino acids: CAIGPTGQGRTEAFF. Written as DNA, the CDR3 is TGTGCCATCGGCCCGACGGGACAGGGGAGGACTGAAGCTTTCTTT.

Here the CDR3 reads CASSSGGGGYEQYF. The CDR3 nucleotides read TGTGCCAGCAGCTCAGGGGGCGGTGGCTACGAGCAGTACTTC. The V and J genes are TRBV12-3 or TRBV12-4 and TRBJ2-7, with TRBD1 identical over 8 bases. Trimming took 6 bases from V and 3 from J; bases not matched to a gene: 7. The CDR3 has 14 residues.

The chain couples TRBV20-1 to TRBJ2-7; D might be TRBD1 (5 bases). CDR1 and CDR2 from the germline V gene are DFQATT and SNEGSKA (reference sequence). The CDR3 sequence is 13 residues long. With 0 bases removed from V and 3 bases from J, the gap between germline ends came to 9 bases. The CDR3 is CSARDGADYEQYF. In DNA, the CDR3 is TGCAGTGCTAGAGATGGGGCGGACTACGAGCAGTACTTC.

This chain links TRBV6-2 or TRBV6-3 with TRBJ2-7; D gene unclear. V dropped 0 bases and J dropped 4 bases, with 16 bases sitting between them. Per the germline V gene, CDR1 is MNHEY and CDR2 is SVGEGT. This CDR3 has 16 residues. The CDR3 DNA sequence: TGTGCCAGCAGTTACTCTGGGCTTAAACGCCCATACGAGCAGTACTTC. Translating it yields CASSYSGLKRPYEQYF.

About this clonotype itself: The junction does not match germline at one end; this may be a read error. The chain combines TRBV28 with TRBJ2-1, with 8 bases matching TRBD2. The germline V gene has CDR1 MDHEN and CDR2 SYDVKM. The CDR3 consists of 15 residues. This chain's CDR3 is CASSQIGGAGNDQFF. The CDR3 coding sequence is TGTGCCAGCAGTCAGATCGGGGGGGCTGGTAATGATCAGTTCTTC.

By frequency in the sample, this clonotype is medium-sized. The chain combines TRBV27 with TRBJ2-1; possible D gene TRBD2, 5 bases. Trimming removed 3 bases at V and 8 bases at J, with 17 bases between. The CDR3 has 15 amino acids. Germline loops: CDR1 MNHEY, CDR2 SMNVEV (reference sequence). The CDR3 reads CASSFSGPGFHEQFF. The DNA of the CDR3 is TGTGCCAGCAGTTTCTCCGGGCCGGGATTTCATGAGCAGTTCTTC.

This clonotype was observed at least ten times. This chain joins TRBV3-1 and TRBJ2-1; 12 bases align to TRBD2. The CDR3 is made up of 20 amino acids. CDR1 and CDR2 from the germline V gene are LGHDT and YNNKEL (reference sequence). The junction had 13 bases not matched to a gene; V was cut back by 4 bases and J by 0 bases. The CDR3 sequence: CASSRELLAGGSSSYNEQFF. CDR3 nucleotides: TGTGCCAGCAGCCGCGAGTTACTAGCGGGGGGAAGTAGCTCCTACAATGAGCAGTTCTTC.

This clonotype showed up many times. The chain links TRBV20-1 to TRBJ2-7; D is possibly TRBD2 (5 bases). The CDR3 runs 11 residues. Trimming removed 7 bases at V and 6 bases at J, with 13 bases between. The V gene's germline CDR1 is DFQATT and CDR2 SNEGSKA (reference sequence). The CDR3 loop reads CSVPGKGEQYF. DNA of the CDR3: TGCAGTGTTCCGGGGAAAGGCGAGCAGTACTTC.

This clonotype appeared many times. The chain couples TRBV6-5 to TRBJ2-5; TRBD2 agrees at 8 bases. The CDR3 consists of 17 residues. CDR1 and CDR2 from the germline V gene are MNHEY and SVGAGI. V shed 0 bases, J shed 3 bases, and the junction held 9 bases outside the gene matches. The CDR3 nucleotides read TGTGCCAGCAGTTACTCGAGGCGGGGGGCCACAAAAGAGACCCAGTACTTC. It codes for CASSYSRRGATKETQYF.

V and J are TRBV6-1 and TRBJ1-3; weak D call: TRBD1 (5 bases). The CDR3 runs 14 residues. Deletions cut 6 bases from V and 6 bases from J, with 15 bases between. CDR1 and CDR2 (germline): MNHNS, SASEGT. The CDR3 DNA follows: TGTGCCAGCAGCCAGGGTGTTGCTGTAAACACCATATATTTT. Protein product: CASSQGVAVNTIYF.

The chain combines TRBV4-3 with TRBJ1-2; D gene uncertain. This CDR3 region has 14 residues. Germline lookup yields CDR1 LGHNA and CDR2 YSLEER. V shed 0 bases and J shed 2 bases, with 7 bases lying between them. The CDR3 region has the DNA TGCGCCAGCAGCCAAGATTGGGCGAACTATGGCTACACCTTC. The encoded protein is CASSQDWANYGYTF.

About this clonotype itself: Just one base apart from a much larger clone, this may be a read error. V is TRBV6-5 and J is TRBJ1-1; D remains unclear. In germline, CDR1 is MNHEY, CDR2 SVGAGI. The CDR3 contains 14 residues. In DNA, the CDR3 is TGTGCCAACAGTTACTCCGCAGGAGGGACTGAAGCTTTCTTT. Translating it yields CANSYSAGGTEAFF.

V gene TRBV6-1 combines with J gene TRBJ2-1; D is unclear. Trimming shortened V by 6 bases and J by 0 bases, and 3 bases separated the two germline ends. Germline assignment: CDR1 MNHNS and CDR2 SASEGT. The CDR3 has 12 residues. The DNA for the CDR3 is TGTGCCAGCAGGGGCTCCTACAATGAGCAGTTCTTC. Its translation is CASRGSYNEQFF.

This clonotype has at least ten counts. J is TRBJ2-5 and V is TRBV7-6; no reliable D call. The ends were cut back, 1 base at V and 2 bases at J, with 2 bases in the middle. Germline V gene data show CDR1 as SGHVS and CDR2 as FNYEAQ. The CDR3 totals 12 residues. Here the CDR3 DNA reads TGTGCCAGCAGCTTAGTTCAAGAGACCCAGTACTTC. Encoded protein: CASSLVQETQYF.

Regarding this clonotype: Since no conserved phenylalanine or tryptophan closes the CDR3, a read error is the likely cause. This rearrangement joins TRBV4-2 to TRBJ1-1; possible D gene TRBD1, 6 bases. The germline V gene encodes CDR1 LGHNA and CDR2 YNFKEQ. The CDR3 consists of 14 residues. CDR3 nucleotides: TGTGCCGGCAGTCGGGACACCTCGAACACTGAAGCTTTCTCT. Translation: CAGSRDTSNTEAFS.

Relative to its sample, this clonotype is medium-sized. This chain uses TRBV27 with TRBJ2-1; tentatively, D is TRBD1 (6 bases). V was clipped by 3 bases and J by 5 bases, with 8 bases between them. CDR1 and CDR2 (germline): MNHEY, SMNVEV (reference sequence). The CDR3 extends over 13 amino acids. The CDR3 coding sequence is TGTGCCAGCAGTTTCAGGGGCGACAATGAGCAGTTCTTC. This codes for CASSFRGDNEQFF.

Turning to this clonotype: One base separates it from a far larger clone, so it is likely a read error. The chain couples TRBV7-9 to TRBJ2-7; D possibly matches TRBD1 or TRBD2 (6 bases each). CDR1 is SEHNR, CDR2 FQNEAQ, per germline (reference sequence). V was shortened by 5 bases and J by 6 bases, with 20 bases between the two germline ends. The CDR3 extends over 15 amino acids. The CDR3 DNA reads TGTGCCAGCAGCCCTCCGGGGGACACTTTGGGCGAGCAGTACTTC. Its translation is CASSPPGDTLGEQYF.